This T cell receptor beta chain was sequenced in a study of T cells in Graves' hyperthyroidism and ophthalmopathy. Study-level background: Peripheral blood was obtained at initial diagnosis, preceding any treatment. Study-level results: Blood samples included most of the expanded thyroid clonotypes exceeding 0.001. Before onset, by a median of approximately 5.9 months, the model predicted ophthalmopathy.

This clonotype was counted only a few times. Antigen: not known. CDR1 and CDR2 (germline): SGHKS, YYEKEE (reference sequence). V shed 7 bases, J shed 2 bases, and the junction held 14 bases outside the gene matches. The length of the CDR3 is 17 residues. Amplification of TCR beta CDR3 regions was performed using RNA transcripts as template. Using the HTBI primer set, a first-round RT-PCR was run on the TCR CDR3. Via MiXCR, TCRdb re-called the multiplex PCR reads, giving one row per CDR3 protein. The sample comprises 660,000 or so distinct CDR3 sequences, less than 25% of which are singletons, and around a third rests with the top ten. PBMCs were collected from an approximately 9 ml volume of fresh peripheral blood.

The sequenced material came from blood. The TCR comes from a man aged 25-45 years with Graves' ophthalmopathy. The chain has TRBV5-5 and TRBJ2-2; 7 nucleotides match TRBD1. This chain's CDR3 is CASSSSVDRHNTGELFF. CDR3 nucleotides: TGTGCCAGCTCCTCCTCGGTGGACAGGCATAACACCGGGGAGCTGTTTTTT.